These T cell receptor beta chains were read from a single sample in a study of blood T cell repertoires in COVID-19. The table came from immunoSEQ multiplex PCR; TCRdb's copy has only in-frame clones and leaves some out. Of under 250,000 clones detected, approximately 90% appear once; the ten largest clones hold roughly 10%. Input material: peripheral blood. Receptors originate from a middle-aged man with COVID-19, enrolled during active disease. Both conserved end residues are part of each CDR3. The D gene is left open where the match is weak. Clone size is given for some rows only: seen once, a few or many times, or a class if the clone is expanded.

TRBJ2-4	TRBD2	few	TRBV11-2	TGTGCCAGCAGCTTAAGCTACTCCGGACTAGTCTCCAAAAACATTCAGTACTTC	CASSLSYSGLVSKNIQYF
TRBJ1-1	NA	NA	TRBV7-8	TGTGCCAGCAGCGGTGACATGAACACTGAAGCTTTCTTT	CASSGDMNTEAFF
TRBJ2-3	TRBD2	NA	TRBV7-2	TGTGCCAGCAGCTTAGGTTTGGGACTAGCCACAGATACGCAGTATTTT	CASSLGLGLATDTQYF
TRBJ1-1	TRBD1	NA	TRBV6-6	TGTGCCAGCAGTCGACAGACAGGGGTCAACAGGAACACTGAAGCTTTCTTT	CASSRQTGVNRNTEAFF
TRBJ2-1	NA	NA	TRBV19	TGTGCCAGTAGTATGGCGGGATCCACCTACAATGAGCAGTTCTTC	CASSMAGSTYNEQFF
TRBJ1-6	NA	NA	TRBV2	TGTGCCAGCAGTTTCAGTCCCTTTAATTCACCCCTCCACTTT	CASSFSPFNSPLHF
TRBJ2-7	TRBD2	NA	TRBV6-6	TGTGCCACCCGGGGGGGGGAAACCTACGAGCAGTACTTC	CATRGGETYEQYF
TRBJ1-6	NA	few	TRBV4-1	TGCGCCAGCAGCCAAGGTGGAGGGCAGCGTTCACCCCTCCACTTT	CASSQGGGQRSPLHF
TRBJ2-1	NA	NA	TRBV7-3	TGTGCCAGCAGCTCGCCGGCGGGCAGGGGCGCCGCGGATGAGCAGTTCTTC	CASSSPAGRGAADEQFF
TRBJ2-7	NA	NA	TRBV28	TGTGCCAGCCGGGACATGGCCTACGAGCAGTACTTC	CASRDMAYEQYF
TRBJ2-1	TRBD2	NA	TRBV2	TGTGCCAGCACTGAACTAGCGGGAAAAGGGGAGCAGTTCTTC	CASTELAGKGEQFF
TRBJ2-5	NA	once	TRBV5-4	TGTGCCAGCAGCTTCGGCGGGGAAGAGACCCAGTACTTC	CASSFGGEETQYF
TRBJ1-2	TRBD1	NA	TRBV19	TGTGCCAGTAGGTACGACTTGACAGGGAACTATGGCTACACCTTC	CASRYDLTGNYGYTF